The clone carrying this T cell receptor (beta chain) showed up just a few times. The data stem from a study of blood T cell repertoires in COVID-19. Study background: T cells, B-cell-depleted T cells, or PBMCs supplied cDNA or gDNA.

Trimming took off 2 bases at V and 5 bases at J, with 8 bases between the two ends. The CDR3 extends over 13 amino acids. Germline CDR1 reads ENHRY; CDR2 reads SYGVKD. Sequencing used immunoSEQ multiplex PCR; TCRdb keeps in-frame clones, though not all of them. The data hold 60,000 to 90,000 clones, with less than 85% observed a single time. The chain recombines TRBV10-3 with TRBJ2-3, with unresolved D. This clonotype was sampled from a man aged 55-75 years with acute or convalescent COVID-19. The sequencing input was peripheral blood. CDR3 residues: CAISEGEEDTQYF. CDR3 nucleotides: TGTGCCATCAGTGAGGGTGAGGAAGATACGCAGTATTTT.